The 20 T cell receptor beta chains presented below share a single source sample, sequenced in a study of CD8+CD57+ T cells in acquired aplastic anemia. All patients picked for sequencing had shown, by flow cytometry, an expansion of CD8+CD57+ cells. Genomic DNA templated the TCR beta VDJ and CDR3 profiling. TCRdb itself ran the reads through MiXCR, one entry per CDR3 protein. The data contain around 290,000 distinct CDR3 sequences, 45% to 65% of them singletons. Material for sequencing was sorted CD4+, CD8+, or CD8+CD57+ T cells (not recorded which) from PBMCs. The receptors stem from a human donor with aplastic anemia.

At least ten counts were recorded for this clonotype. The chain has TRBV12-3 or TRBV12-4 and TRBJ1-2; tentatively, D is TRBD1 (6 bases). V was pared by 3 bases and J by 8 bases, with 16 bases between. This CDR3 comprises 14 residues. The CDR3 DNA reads TGTGCCAGCAGTTTTCAACAGGGTTCGTCCGGCTACACCTTC. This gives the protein CASSFQQGSSGYTF.

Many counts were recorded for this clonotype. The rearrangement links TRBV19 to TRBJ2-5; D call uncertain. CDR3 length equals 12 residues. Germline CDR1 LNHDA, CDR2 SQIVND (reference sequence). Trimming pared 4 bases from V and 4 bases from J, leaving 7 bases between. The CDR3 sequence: CASSRYGETQYF. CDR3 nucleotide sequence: TGTGCCAGTAGTAGATATGGAGAGACCCAGTACTTC.

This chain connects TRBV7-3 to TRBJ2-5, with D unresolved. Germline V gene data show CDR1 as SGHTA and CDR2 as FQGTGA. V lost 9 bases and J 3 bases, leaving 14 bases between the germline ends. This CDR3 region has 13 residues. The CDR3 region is CASSMAREETQYF. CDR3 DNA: TGTGCCAGTAGTATGGCAAGGGAAGAGACCCAGTACTTC.

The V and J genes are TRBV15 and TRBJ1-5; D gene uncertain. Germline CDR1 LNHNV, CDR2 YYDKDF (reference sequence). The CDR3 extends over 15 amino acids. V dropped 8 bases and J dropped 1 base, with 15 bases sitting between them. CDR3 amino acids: CATQEKVESNQPQHF. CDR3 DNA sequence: TGTGCCACCCAAGAAAAAGTAGAGAGCAATCAGCCCCAGCATTTT.

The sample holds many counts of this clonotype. The DNA for the CDR3 is TGTGCCAGCAGTTTACCTACGACAGTGCGTGGGGTCCAAGAAAAACTGTTTTTT. It specifies CASSLPTTVRGVQEKLFF. The V call is TRBV6-6, the J call TRBJ1-4, with a possible D match to TRBD1 (5 bases). Germline V lookup: CDR1 MNHNY, CDR2 SVGAGI (reference sequence). V dropped 4 bases and J dropped 8 bases, with 26 bases sitting between them. The CDR3 has 18 amino acids.

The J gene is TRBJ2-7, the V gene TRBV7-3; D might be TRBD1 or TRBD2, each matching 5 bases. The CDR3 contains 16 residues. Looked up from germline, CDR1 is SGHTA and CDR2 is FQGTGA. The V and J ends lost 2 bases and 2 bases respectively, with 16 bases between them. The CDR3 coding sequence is TGTGCCAGCAGCTTACGGAGCGGCCAGACAGCCTACGAGCAGTACTTC. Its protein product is CASSLRSGQTAYEQYF.

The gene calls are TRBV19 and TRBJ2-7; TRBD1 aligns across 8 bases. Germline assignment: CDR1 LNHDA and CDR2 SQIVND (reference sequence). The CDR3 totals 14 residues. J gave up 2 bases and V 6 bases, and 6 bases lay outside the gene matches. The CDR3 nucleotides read TGTGCCAGTAGCAAAGAACAGGGGGCCTACGAGCAGTACTTC. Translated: CASSKEQGAYEQYF.

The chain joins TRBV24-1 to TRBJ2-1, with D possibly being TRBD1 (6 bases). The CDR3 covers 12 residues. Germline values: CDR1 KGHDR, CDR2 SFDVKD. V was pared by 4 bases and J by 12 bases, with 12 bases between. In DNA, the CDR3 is TGTGCCACCAGTGACCCTCTCAGGGGGCAGTTCTTC. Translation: CATSDPLRGQFF.

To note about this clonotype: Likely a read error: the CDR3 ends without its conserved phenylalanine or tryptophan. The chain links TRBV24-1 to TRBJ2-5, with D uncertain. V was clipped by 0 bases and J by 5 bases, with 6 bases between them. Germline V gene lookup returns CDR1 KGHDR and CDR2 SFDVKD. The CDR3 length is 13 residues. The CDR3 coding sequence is TGTGCCACCAGTGATTTGCCGGGCGAGACCCAGTACTCC. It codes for CATSDLPGETQYS.

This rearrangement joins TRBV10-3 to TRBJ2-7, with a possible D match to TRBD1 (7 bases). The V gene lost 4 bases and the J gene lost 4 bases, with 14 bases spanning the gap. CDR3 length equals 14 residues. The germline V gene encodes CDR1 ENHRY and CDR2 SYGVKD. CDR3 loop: CAISGGGRGYEQYF. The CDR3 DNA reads TGTGCCATCAGTGGGGGAGGCAGGGGGTACGAGCAGTACTTC.

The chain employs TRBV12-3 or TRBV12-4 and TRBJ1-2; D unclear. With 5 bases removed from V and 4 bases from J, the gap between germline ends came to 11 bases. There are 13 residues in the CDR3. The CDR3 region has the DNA TGTGCCAGCAGTCCCCGGGAGGTCTATGGCTACACCTTC. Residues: CASSPREVYGYTF.

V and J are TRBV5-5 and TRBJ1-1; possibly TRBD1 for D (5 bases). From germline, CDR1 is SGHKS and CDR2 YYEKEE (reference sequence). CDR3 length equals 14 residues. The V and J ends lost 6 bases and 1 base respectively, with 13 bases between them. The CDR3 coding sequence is TGTGCCAGCACCTTCTCCGGGGCGAACACTGAAGCTTTCTTT. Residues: CASTFSGANTEAFF.

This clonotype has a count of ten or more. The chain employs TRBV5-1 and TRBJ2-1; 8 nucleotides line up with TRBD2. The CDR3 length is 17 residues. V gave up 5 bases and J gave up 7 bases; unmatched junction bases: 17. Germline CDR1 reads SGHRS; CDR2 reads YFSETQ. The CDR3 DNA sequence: TGCGCCAGCAGTTCTTTTGCCGGGACTAGGGGGAGGAATGAGCAGTTCTTC. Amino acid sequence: CASSSFAGTRGRNEQFF.

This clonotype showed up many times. CDR3 sequence: CASSATSVRGELFF. The CDR3 DNA follows: TGTGCCAGCAGTGCGACTAGCGTACGTGGGGAGCTGTTTTTT. The gene calls are TRBV6-1 and TRBJ2-2; 8 positions agree with TRBD2. Per the germline V gene, CDR1 is MNHNS and CDR2 is SASEGT. The CDR3 spans 14 residues. V lost 4 bases to trimming and J lost 8 bases; unmatched junction nucleotides: 6.

The CDR3 here is CASSDDRGKTQYF. The CDR3 nucleotides read TGTGCCAGCAGTGACGACAGGGGGAAGACCCAGTACTTC. The V gene is TRBV2, the J gene TRBJ2-5, with 9 nucleotides matching TRBD1. This CDR3 comprises 13 residues. Per the germline V gene, CDR1 is SNHLY and CDR2 is FYNNEI. Trimming took 3 bases from V and 6 from J; bases not matched to a gene: 2.

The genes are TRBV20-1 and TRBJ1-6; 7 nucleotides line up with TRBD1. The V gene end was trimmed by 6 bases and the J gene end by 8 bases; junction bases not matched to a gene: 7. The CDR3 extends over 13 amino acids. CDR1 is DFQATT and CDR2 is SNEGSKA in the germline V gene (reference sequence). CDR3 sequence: CSAKQGKDSPLHF. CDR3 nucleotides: TGCAGTGCCAAACAGGGGAAGGATTCACCCCTCCACTTT.

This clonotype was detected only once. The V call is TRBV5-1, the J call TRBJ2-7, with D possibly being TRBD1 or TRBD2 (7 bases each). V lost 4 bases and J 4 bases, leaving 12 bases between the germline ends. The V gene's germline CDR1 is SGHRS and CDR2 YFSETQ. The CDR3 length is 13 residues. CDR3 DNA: TGCGCCAGCAGCATCCAGGGGGGGTACGAGCAGTACTTC. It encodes CASSIQGGYEQYF.

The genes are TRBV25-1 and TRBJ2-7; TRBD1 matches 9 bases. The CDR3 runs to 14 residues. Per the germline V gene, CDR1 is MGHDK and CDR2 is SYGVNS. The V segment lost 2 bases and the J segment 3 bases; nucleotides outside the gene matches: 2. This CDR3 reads CASSEEGQGYEQYF. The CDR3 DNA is TGTGCCAGCAGTGAAGAGGGACAGGGCTACGAGCAGTACTTC.

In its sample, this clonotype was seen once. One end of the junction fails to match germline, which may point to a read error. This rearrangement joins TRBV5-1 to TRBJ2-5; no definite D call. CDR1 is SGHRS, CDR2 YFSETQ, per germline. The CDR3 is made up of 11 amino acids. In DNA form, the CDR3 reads TGCGCCAGCAAAAGGGAAGAGACCCCGTACTTC. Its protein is CASKREETPYF.

CDR3 nucleotide sequence: TGTGCCAGCAGCTTAGTTTCGGGTGAGCAGTTCTTC. Its protein is CASSLVSGEQFF. The rearrangement joins TRBV7-2 to TRBJ2-1; D gene ambiguous. Germline assignment: CDR1 SGHTA and CDR2 FQGNSA. Trimming removed 1 base from V and 9 bases from J, with 7 bases in between. This CDR3 spans 12 amino acids.